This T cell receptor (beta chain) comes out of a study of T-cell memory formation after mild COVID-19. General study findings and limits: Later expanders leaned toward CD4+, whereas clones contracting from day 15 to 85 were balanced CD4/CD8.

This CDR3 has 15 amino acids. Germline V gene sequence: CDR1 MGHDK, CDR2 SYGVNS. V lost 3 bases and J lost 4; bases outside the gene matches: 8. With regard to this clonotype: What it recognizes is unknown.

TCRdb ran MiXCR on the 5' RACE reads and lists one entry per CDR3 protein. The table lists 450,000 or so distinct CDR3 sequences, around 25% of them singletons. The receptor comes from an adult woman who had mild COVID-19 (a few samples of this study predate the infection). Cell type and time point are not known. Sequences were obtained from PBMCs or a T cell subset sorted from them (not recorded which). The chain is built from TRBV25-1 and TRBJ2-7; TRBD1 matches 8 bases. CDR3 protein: CASSDPGQGVYEQYF. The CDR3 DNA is TGTGCCAGCAGTGACCCCGGACAGGGCGTTTACGAGCAGTACTTC.